These 8 T cell receptor beta chains share one sample of origin, sequenced in a study of shared clonotypes between healthy human individuals. Assay used: immunoSEQ multiplex PCR; TCRdb lists only in-frame clones, some missing. The sample lists some 1 million clones, about 76% occurring once. The sequenced sample was memory CD4+ T cells sorted from blood. This sample's subset: CD45RA-negative fraction. Receptor source: a man younger than 30 in good health.

The chain is built from TRBV6-5 and TRBJ1-4; the D gene is possibly TRBD1 (5 bases). Germline values: CDR1 MNHEY, CDR2 SVGAGI. There are 15 residues in the CDR3. Between the trimmed V and J ends, which lost 5 bases and 7 bases, there was a span of 17 bases. CDR3: CASSKWDGGGEKLFF. DNA for the CDR3: TGTGCCAGCAGTAAATGGGACGGAGGAGGTGAAAAACTGTTTTTT.

This chain connects TRBV28 to TRBJ2-5; 9 bases fit TRBD2. The CDR3 loop spans 15 amino acids. Germline-derived CDR1 and CDR2 are MDHEN and SYDVKM. The J segment lost 5 bases and the V segment lost 7 bases, leaving 11 bases of the junction unmatched. The CDR3 reads CASTVSGGTGETQYF. In DNA, the CDR3 is TGTGCCAGCACAGTCAGCGGGGGGACCGGGGAGACCCAGTACTTC. The variable domain in full, completed from reference TRBV28 and TRBJ2-5, reads DVKVTQSSRYLVKRTGEKVFLECVQDMDHENMFWYRQDPGLGLRLIYFSYDVKMKEKGDIPEGYSVSREKKERFSLILESASTNQTSMYLCASTVSGGTGETQYFGPGTRLLVL.

This clone was counted only a few times. Its ends do not fully match the called genes, so a read error is possible. V gene TRBV7-7 combines with J gene TRBJ2-5; 9 bases map to TRBD1. This CDR3 contains 14 residues. The germline V gene has CDR1 SSHAT and CDR2 FNYEAQ (reference sequence). CDR3 in DNA: TGTGCTAGCAGCCGGACAGGGGATTTGGAGACCCAGTACTTC. Translation: CASSRTGDLETQYF.

This clone was found a few times. V gene TRBV15 combines with J gene TRBJ1-5; no clear D gene. The V end was cut by 5 bases, the J end by 0 bases, with 5 bases between. Germline assignment: CDR1 LNHNV and CDR2 YYDKDF (reference sequence). This CDR3 region has 13 residues. CDR3 protein: CATSGTSNQPQHF. For the CDR3, the DNA is TGTGCCACCAGCGGTACTAGCAATCAGCCCCAGCATTTT.

The chain joins TRBV11-2 to TRBJ1-4; TRBD1 is a possible D gene (5 bases). Germline V gene data show CDR1 as SGHAT and CDR2 as FQNNGV. The CDR3 length is 15 residues. The V end was cut by 5 bases, the J end by 3 bases, with 13 bases between. The CDR3 DNA reads as TGTGCCAGCAGCATTGGGGCCAGGGCTAATGAAAAACTGTTTTTT. Translation gives CASSIGARANEKLFF.

This clone was observed a handful of times. This chain links TRBV6-5 with TRBJ1-6, with D hard to call. The CDR3 has 15 amino acids. V lost 7 bases and J 6 bases, leaving 16 bases between the germline ends. CDR1 is MNHEY and CDR2 is SVGAGI in the germline V gene. The CDR3 DNA sequence: TGTGCCAGCAAAGATTCAGGAGCCGCTAATTCACCCCTCCACTTT. It translates to CASKDSGAANSPLHF.

This chain connects TRBV7-3 to TRBJ1-1; D possibly corresponds to TRBD1 (5 bases). The CDR3 totals 13 residues. V shed 5 bases and J shed 7 bases, with 14 bases lying between them. Germline CDR1 reads SGHTA; CDR2 reads FQGTGA. CDR3 protein: CASSLKPGGEAFF. CDR3 nucleotides: TGTGCCAGCAGCCTCAAACCGGGGGGTGAAGCTTTCTTT.

The chain carries TRBV19 and TRBJ1-4, with TRBD1 matching 10 bases. After removal of 7 bases from V and 8 bases from J, the junction contained 13 bases not matched to a gene. Germline V CDR1 and CDR2: LNHDA, SQIVND (reference sequence). This CDR3 contains 16 residues. In DNA, the CDR3 is TGTGCCAGTACCGATTGGACCGGGACAGGGGAAGAAAAACTGTTTTTT. This codes for CASTDWTGTGEEKLFF. The full variable domain, with the rest looked up from reference TRBV19 and TRBJ1-4, is DGGITQSPKYLFRKEGQNVTLSCEQNLNHDAMYWYRQDPGQGLRLIYYSQIVNDFQKGDIAEGYSVSREKKESFPLTVTSAQKNPTAFYLCASTDWTGTGEEKLFFGSGTQLSVL.